Listed below are T cell receptor beta chains from one sample, sequenced in a study of neoadjuvant anti-PD-1 for oral cavity cancer. The protocol was immunoSEQ multiplex PCR, while the TCRdb copy is restricted to in-frame clones and leaves out a portion. The sample includes thousands of clones, about 60% of them seen just once. Here the sequenced sample was tumor tissue, taken before nivolumab (anti-PD-1) treatment. The receptors here all came from a person between 40 and 80 years old with oral cavity squamous cell carcinoma. CDR3s include the opening cysteine and the closing phenylalanine or tryptophan. Fields, in order: V gene, clone size, J gene, D gene, CDR3 DNA, CDR3 protein. The D gene is left open where the match is weak. A clone size is listed for some rows: how often the clone was seen (once, few, many), or a class if it is expanded.

TRBV27	once	TRBJ2-2	.	TGTGCCAGCAGTCGCCTAGGGCCAGGGCACACCGGGGAGCTGTTTTTT	CASSRLGPGHTGELFF
TRBV10-3	.	TRBJ2-5	TRBD2	TGTGCCATCAGTGAGTCGCGCGGGAGACAAGAGACCCAGTACTTC	CAISESRGRQETQYF
TRBV5-1	.	TRBJ1-1	TRBD1	TGCGCCAGCAGCCGGAACAGGGGTGTGAGGACTGAAGCTTTCTTT	CASSRNRGVRTEAFF
TRBV18	.	TRBJ1-5	.	TGTGCCAGCTCACCACAGCCAGGAACCAATCAGCCCCAGCATTTT	CASSPQPGTNQPQHF
TRBV19	.	TRBJ2-6	TRBD2	TGTGCCAGTGCAGGGAGCGGGAGACTCCCTGGGGCCAACGTCCTGACTTTC	CASAGSGRLPGANVLTF
TRBV5-1	.	TRBJ1-1	TRBD1	TGCGCCAGCAGCTTCGGGGACAGGGGATTTGAAGCTTTCTTT	CASSFGDRGFEAFF
TRBV18	.	TRBJ2-7	.	TGTGCCAGCTCACCACCGGTAGGGGCCAGCGAGCAGTACTTC	CASSPPVGASEQYF
TRBV28	few	TRBJ1-2	.	TGTGCCAGCAGTTTTGGGAGGTACTATGGCTACACCTTC	CASSFGRYYGYTF
TRBV5-1	once	TRBJ2-3	.	TGCGCCAGCAGCTTGGGTAGTAACACAGATACGCAGTATTTT	CASSLGSNTDTQYF
TRBV27	.	TRBJ1-5	.	TGTGCCAGCAGACTTTGGGGGGATCAGCCCCAGCATTTT	CASRLWGDQPQHF
TRBV7-3	few	TRBJ2-1	.	TGTGCCAGCTCCCCAAGGGGATCCTACAATGAGCAGTTCTTC	CASSPRGSYNEQFF
TRBV5-1	.	TRBJ1-1	TRBD1	TGCGCCAGCAGATCTACCCGGACAGGGGGCACTGAAGCTTTCTTT	CASRSTRTGGTEAFF
TRBV7-2	.	TRBJ2-7	TRBD1	TGTGCCAGCAGCTTAGCAGGACAGGGGGCCTACGAGCAGTACTTC	CASSLAGQGAYEQYF
TRBV11-2	.	TRBJ2-1	TRBD2	TGTGCCAGCAGCTTGCCCGGGACTAGACAAAATGAGCAGTTCTTC	CASSLPGTRQNEQFF
TRBV2	few	TRBJ2-4	.	TGTGCCAGCAGTTCCCCAGGAGGGGCCAAAAACATTCAGTACTTC	CASSSPGGAKNIQYF
TRBV4-1	few	TRBJ2-2	.	TGCGCCAGCAGCCTAGGACAGCTAAACACCGGGGAGCTGTTTTTT	CASSLGQLNTGELFF
TRBV19	.	TRBJ1-5	.	TGTGCCAGTAGTATAGTGCAGGGCCCCCAGCATTTT	CASSIVQGPQHF
TRBV4-1	.	TRBJ2-7	.	TGCGCCAGCAGCCAAGAAGTAGGGCAGGCTTCCTACGAGCAGTACTTC	CASSQEVGQASYEQYF
TRBV5-6	.	TRBJ1-2	.	TGTGCCAGCAGCCTGGACAGAACCTACTATGGCTACACCTTC	CASSLDRTYYGYTF
TRBV6-5	few	TRBJ1-2	.	TGTGCCAGCAGGGCCTCCGGGGAGGGCTATGGCTACACCTTC	CASRASGEGYGYTF
TRBV19	.	TRBJ2-3	.	TGTGCCAGTAGTACAAGACGGCTAACGAATACGCAGTATTTT	CASSTRRLTNTQYF
TRBV7-2	few	TRBJ2-1	TRBD1	TGTGCCAGCAGCGGATTTGACAGGGTCGGTGACAATGAGCAGTTCTTC	CASSGFDRVGDNEQFF
TRBV2	.	TRBJ1-2	TRBD1	TGTGCCAGCAGCGGACAGGGCTTGGGAGGCTACACCTTC	CASSGQGLGGYTF
TRBV5-1	few	TRBJ1-1	.	TGCGCCAGCAGCTTGGCGGGATCCATGAACACTGAAGCTTTCTTT	CASSLAGSMNTEAFF
TRBV4-1	few	TRBJ2-1	.	TGCGCCAGCAGCCAGTTACTAGTAAATGAGCAGTTCTTC	CASSQLLVNEQFF
TRBV5-1	.	TRBJ2-3	.	TGCGCCAGCAGCTCCCTCGGGAGCAGCAGCACAGATACGCAGTATTTT	CASSSLGSSSTDTQYF
TRBV2	once	TRBJ2-3	TRBD1	TGTGCCAGCAGAGCGGACAGGGGTCCAGATACGCAGTATTTT	CASRADRGPDTQYF
TRBV28	.	TRBJ1-1	TRBD1	TGTGCCAGCATTATATCGTCGACAGGGCTCCTCGGCACTGAAGCTTTCTTT	CASIISSTGLLGTEAFF
TRBV28	few	TRBJ1-1	.	TGTGCCAGCAGTGCTCTGCCGGGAGTTGGTTTTGTGAACACTGAAGCTTTCTTT	CASSALPGVGFVNTEAFF
TRBV30	few	TRBJ1-1	TRBD1	TGTGCCTGGGCCGGACAGGGGGTCACTGAAGCTTTCTTT	CAWAGQGVTEAFF
TRBV27	.	TRBJ2-2	.	TGTGCCAGACGGGGACACACCGGGGAGCTGTTTTTT	CARRGHTGELFF
TRBV21-1	.	TRBJ1-2	.	TGTGCCAGCACCCTGACAGGGTCTCACTATGGCTACACCTTC	CASTLTGSHYGYTF
TRBV6-5	.	TRBJ2-2	TRBD2	TGTGCCAGCAGTAGACTAGCGGGGAGGACCGGGGAGCTGTTTTTT	CASSRLAGRTGELFF
TRBV18	few	TRBJ1-6	TRBD1	TGTGCCAGCTCCCGCGACAGGGTTGAATCACCCCTCCACTTT	CASSRDRVESPLHF
TRBV6-6	.	TRBJ1-4	.	TGTGCCAGCAGTGCGGAAAAACTGTTTTTT	CASSAEKLFF
TRBV6-6	.	TRBJ1-2	TRBD1	TGTGCCAGCAGCCCATTCCGGGACAGGGTTCCACAGGGCTACACCTTC	CASSPFRDRVPQGYTF
TRBV5-1	.	TRBJ1-1	TRBD1	TGCGCCAGCAGCTTGGAATTAAGGGGGCAAGCTGAAGCTTTCTTT	CASSLELRGQAEAFF
TRBV2	.	TRBJ2-7	.	TGTGCCAGCAGTGCCATCTCCTACGAGCAGTACTTC	CASSAISYEQYF
TRBV5-1	.	TRBJ2-3	.	TGCGCCAGCAGCGCGGACAGTTCGGCGGGAGATACGCAGTATTTT	CASSADSSAGDTQYF
TRBV2	.	TRBJ2-3	TRBD2	TGTGCCAGCAGCGGGGGGCTAGCGGGGGCTACAGATACGCAGTATTTT	CASSGGLAGATDTQYF
TRBV6-1	.	TRBJ1-1	.	TGTGCCAGCAGTGAAAGGGCAGATGAAGCTTTCTTT	CASSERADEAFF
TRBV28	.	TRBJ2-7	.	TGTGCCAGCGCCACCTACGAGCAGTACTTC	CASATYEQYF
TRBV30	.	TRBJ2-1	TRBD2	TGTGCCCGGGGCCGGGACTACAACTACAATGAGCAGTTCTTC	CARGRDYNYNEQFF
TRBV27	.	TRBJ2-7	.	TGTGCCAGCAGTATTGGGACGATGAGCACAAGGTACTTC	CASSIGTMSTRYF
TRBV6-5	.	TRBJ2-7	.	TGTGCCAGCAGTTCTCCCGCATCCTACGAGCAGTACTTC	CASSSPASYEQYF
TRBV11-2	few	TRBJ1-6	TRBD1	TGTGCCAGCAGAGGACAGGGGTACTCACCCCTCCACTTT	CASRGQGYSPLHF
TRBV4-1	.	TRBJ2-5	TRBD2	TGCGCCAGCAGGGCCCGGGGGGGCCAGGAGACCCAGTACTTC	CASRARGGQETQYF
TRBV5-8	few	TRBJ1-2	.	TGTGCCAGCAGCCGAATGAACCCACAGGGAAGATATGGCTACACCTTC	CASSRMNPQGRYGYTF
TRBV7-2	.	TRBJ1-2	.	TGTGCCAGCACTCCGTTCTATGGCTACACCTTC	CASTPFYGYTF
TRBV6-1	.	TRBJ1-1	.	TGTGCCAGCAGTGGAAGCCCTCTCGGTGACCGGGACGGAGACGATTTT	CASSGSPLGDRDGDDF
TRBV19	few	TRBJ2-7	.	TGTGCCAGTAGGAATCCGGGGACCTCGGGGGACGAGCAGTACTTC	CASRNPGTSGDEQYF
TRBV6-1	.	TRBJ1-1	.	.	CASILGQGIGAEAFF
TRBV6-1	.	TRBJ1-1	TRBD1	TGTGCCAGCAGTGAAGCGGGACAGGACGAAGCTTTCTTT	CASSEAGQDEAFF